A single sample is the source of the 20 T cell receptor beta chains below, sequenced in a study of beta chain features in type 1 diabetes. The entirety of the isolated RNA underwent reverse transcription, so expressed TCRB transcripts were sequenced. Assay used: immunoSEQ multiplex PCR; TCRdb lists only in-frame clones, some missing. The sample contains some 410,000 clones, approximately 15% of which appear only once. The source material was naive CD4+ T cells from blood. These receptors were collected from a man aged 25-45 years in good health.

In this sample, this clone turned up a few times. A junction end diverges from the germline sequence, so it may reflect a read error. The chain recombines TRBV5-1 with TRBJ2-7, with D perhaps matching TRBD2 (6 bases). Germline V gives CDR1 SGHRS, CDR2 YFSETQ. The CDR3 covers 14 residues. CDR3 nucleotides: TGCGCCAGCAGGTTGGAGGGGAGGATGGGCGAGCAGTACTTC. This sequence encodes CASRLEGRMGEQYF.

A few counts support this clone. The chain combines TRBV4-3 with TRBJ2-5; D is possibly TRBD2 (5 bases). The V gene lost 0 bases and the J gene lost 6 bases, with 14 bases spanning the gap. The germline gives CDR1 LGHNA, CDR2 YSLEER. There are 15 residues in the CDR3. The DNA of the CDR3 is TGCGCCAGCAGCCAAGATAGGGCTAGCTGGCAGACCCAGTACTTC. Translating gives CASSQDRASWQTQYF.

The chain combines TRBV15 with TRBJ2-5; the D gene is possibly TRBD2 (5 bases). The CDR3 is 15 amino acids. The V and J ends lost 0 bases and 5 bases respectively, with 13 bases between them. The germline CDR1 and CDR2 sequences are LNHNV and YYDKDF (reference sequence). The DNA of the CDR3 is TGTGCCACCAGCAGAGATCGGAAGCGGCTGGAGACCCAGTACTTC. Translation: CATSRDRKRLETQYF.

The V gene is TRBV11-3, the J gene TRBJ2-1, with TRBD1 as a possible D gene (6 bases). CDR1 and CDR2 from the germline V gene are SGHNT and YENEEA. V shed 0 bases and J shed 4 bases, with 16 bases lying between them. This CDR3 comprises 17 residues. CDR3 sequence: CASSLDGLGTTYNEQFF. In nucleotides, the CDR3 is TGTGCCAGCAGCTTAGATGGTTTGGGGACAACGTACAATGAGCAGTTCTTC.

The chain has TRBV7-3 and TRBJ2-5; D not certain. The V end was cut by 1 base, the J end by 4 bases, with 7 bases between. Germline V gene sequence: CDR1 SGHTA, CDR2 FQGTGA. CDR3 length: 13 amino acids. The CDR3 sequence is CASSLSSPETQYF. CDR3 DNA: TGTGCCAGCAGCTTAAGTTCCCCAGAGACCCAGTACTTC.

This clone was seen more than once but under ten times. This sequence joins TRBV2 and TRBJ2-3, with D maybe TRBD2 (6 bases). The germline V gene has CDR1 SNHLY and CDR2 FYNNEI. This CDR3 is 14 amino acids long. V lost 4 bases to trimming and J lost 2 bases, with 10 bases between them. The CDR3 nucleotides are TGTGCCAGCAGTGGACGGGACTTCACAGATACGCAGTATTTT. Translated, it gives CASSGRDFTDTQYF.

There are a few counts of this clone. The gene calls are TRBV4-3 and TRBJ2-1, with D perhaps TRBD1 (6 bases). V lost 4 bases and J lost 7, with 23 bases in between. This CDR3 spans 17 amino acids. Germline CDR1 reads LGHNA; CDR2 reads YSLEER. In DNA form, the CDR3 reads TGCGCCAGCAGCCGGATAACAGGGTTTCCCCCGAGGAATGAGCAGTTCTTC. It encodes CASSRITGFPPRNEQFF.

This clone was seen only once. V gene TRBV11-1 combines with J gene TRBJ2-5, with 9 positions matching TRBD2. The germline gives CDR1 SGHAT, CDR2 FQDESV (reference sequence). Trimming took 5 bases from V and 5 from J; bases not matched to a gene: 3. The CDR3 extends over 13 amino acids. CDR3 sequence: CASSPSGVETQYF. The DNA of the CDR3 is TGTGCCAGCAGCCCTAGCGGGGTTGAGACCCAGTACTTC.

This clone was seen a few times. The rearrangement uses TRBV15 and TRBJ2-2; D unclear. Trimming shortened V by 1 base and J by 5 bases, and 5 bases separated the two germline ends. CDR1 and CDR2 (germline): LNHNV, YYDKDF (reference sequence). The CDR3 contains 13 residues. DNA of the CDR3: TGTGCCACCAGCAGAGGAAGGACCGGGGAGCTGTTTTTT. This sequence encodes CATSRGRTGELFF.

This clone has a count of ten or more. V and J are TRBV7-2 and TRBJ2-3; 7 bases are a match to TRBD2. Germline V CDR1 and CDR2: SGHTA, FQGNSA. J was trimmed by 9 bases and V by 3 bases; bases with no gene match: 3. The CDR3 covers 12 residues. CDR3 sequence: CASSLKRETQYF. DNA for the CDR3: TGTGCCAGCAGCTTGAAGCGGGAAACGCAGTATTTT.

This clone was observed a handful of times. CDR3 sequence: CASSLAGTGAQYF. CDR3 in DNA: TGTGCCAGCAGCTTAGCCGGCACAGGTGCGCAGTATTTT. The chain uses TRBV7-9 and TRBJ2-3; tentatively, D is TRBD1 (5 bases). Trimming shortened V by 0 bases and J by 10 bases, and 11 bases separated the two germline ends. The CDR3 totals 13 residues. Germline-derived CDR1 and CDR2 are SEHNR and FQNEAQ (reference sequence).

This clone turned up a few times. The chain combines TRBV28 with TRBJ2-1, with 9 bases lining up with TRBD2. With 6 bases clipped from V and 10 bases from J, the junction kept 16 bases outside the gene matches. The length of the CDR3 is 16 residues. From germline, CDR1 is MDHEN and CDR2 SYDVKM. CDR3 bases: TGTGCCAGCAGGCTGGGGCTGGCTAGCGGGGTAGGGGAGCAGTTCTTC. This codes for CASRLGLASGVGEQFF.

The chain's CDR3 is CASSLALDRPNEKLFF. Written as DNA, the CDR3 is TGTGCCAGCAGCTTGGCCTTGGACAGACCTAATGAAAAACTGTTTTTT. The chain combines TRBV5-4 with TRBJ1-4, with D tentatively TRBD1 (6 bases). Germline CDR1 is SGHNT and CDR2 is YYREEE (reference sequence). The CDR3 covers 16 residues. Between the trimmed V and J ends, which lost 0 bases and 3 bases, there was a span of 12 bases.

J is TRBJ1-5 and V is TRBV15, with D unclear. The CDR3 totals 13 residues. Germline V lookup: CDR1 LNHNV, CDR2 YYDKDF (reference sequence). The V end was cut by 9 bases, the J end by 4 bases, with 13 bases between. The CDR3 protein is CATLESHNQPQHF. DNA for the CDR3: TGTGCCACGCTCGAGTCCCATAATCAGCCCCAGCATTTT.

V and J are TRBV30 and TRBJ1-2, with D hard to call. Between the trimmed V and J ends, which lost 0 bases and 7 bases, there was a span of 12 bases. The CDR3 consists of 13 residues. CDR1 and CDR2 (germline): GTSNPN, SVGIG (reference sequence). The CDR3 is CAWSVRQDGGYTF. In DNA form, the CDR3 reads TGTGCCTGGAGTGTAAGGCAAGACGGTGGCTACACCTTC.

The chain employs TRBV4-3 and TRBJ1-1, with D uncertain. In germline, CDR1 is LGHNA, CDR2 YSLEER. The CDR3 extends over 16 amino acids. Trimming took 1 base from V and 1 from J, leaving 13 bases between them. Here the CDR3 DNA reads TGCGCCAGCAGCCAAGGGTCTGGGAACCCGAACACTGAAGCTTTCTTT. It yields the protein CASSQGSGNPNTEAFF.

The V and J genes are TRBV5-4 and TRBJ2-1; D perhaps matches TRBD1 (6 bases). Germline V gene data show CDR1 as SGHNT and CDR2 as YYREEE (reference sequence). CDR3 length: 15 residues. V dropped 0 bases and J dropped 9 bases, with 16 bases sitting between them. For the CDR3, the DNA is TGTGCCAGCAGCTTGGGTGGGAACAGGGACGCTGAGCAGTTCTTC. Amino acids: CASSLGGNRDAEQFF.

A few counts support this clone. The chain joins TRBV4-3 to TRBJ1-5; weak D call: TRBD1 (6 bases). The CDR3 length is 16 residues. CDR1 and CDR2 (germline): LGHNA, YSLEER. V was cut by 0 bases and J by 6 bases, with 15 bases left in between. The CDR3, as DNA: TGCGCCAGCAGCCAAGATCAAAAGGGGGTCGGTCAGCCCCAGCATTTT. Its protein product is CASSQDQKGVGQPQHF.

The chain employs TRBV5-1 and TRBJ2-7; D is unclear. Germline V gene sequence: CDR1 SGHRS, CDR2 YFSETQ. This CDR3 region has 11 residues. Trimming stripped 0 bases from V and 11 bases from J, with 9 bases between. The CDR3 DNA reads as TGCGCCAGCAGCTTGGGAGGTAGGGAGTACGTC. Its protein product is CASSLGGREYV.

This clone was counted a few times. This sequence joins TRBV6-6 and TRBJ1-1, with D possibly matching TRBD1 (5 bases). There are 13 residues in the CDR3. Per germline, CDR1 MNHNY and CDR2 SVGAGI (reference sequence). V was cut by 9 bases and J by 0 bases, with 11 bases left in between. The CDR3 sequence is CASDSDMNTEAFF. The CDR3 DNA is TGTGCCAGTGACAGCGACATGAACACTGAAGCTTTCTTT.